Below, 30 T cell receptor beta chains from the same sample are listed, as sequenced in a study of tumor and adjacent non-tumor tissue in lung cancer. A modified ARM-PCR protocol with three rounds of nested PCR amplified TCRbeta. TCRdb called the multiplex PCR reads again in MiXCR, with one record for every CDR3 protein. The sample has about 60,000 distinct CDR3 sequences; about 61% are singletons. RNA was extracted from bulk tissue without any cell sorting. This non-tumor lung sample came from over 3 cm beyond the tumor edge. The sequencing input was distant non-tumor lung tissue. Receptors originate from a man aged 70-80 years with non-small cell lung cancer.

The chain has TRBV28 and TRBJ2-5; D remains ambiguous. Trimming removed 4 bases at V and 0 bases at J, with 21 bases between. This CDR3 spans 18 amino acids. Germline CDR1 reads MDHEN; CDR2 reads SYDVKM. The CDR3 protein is CASSSFVGTDRNQETQYF. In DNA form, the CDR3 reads TGTGCCAGCAGTTCGTTCGTCGGAACCGACCGAAACCAAGAGACCCAGTACTTC.

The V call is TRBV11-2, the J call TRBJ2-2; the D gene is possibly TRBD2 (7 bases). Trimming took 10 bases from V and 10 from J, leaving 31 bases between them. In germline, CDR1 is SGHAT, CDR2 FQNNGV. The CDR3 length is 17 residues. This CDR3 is CAIGSTRFLGGEAELFF. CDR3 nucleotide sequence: TGTGCCATCGGCTCAACACGTTTTCTAGGGGGGGAGGCGGAGCTGTTTTTT.

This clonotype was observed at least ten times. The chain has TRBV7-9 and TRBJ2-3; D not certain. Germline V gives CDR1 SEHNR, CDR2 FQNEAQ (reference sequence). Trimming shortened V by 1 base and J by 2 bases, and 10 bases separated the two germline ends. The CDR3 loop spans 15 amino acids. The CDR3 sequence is CASSLGEQITDTQYF. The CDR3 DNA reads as TGTGCCAGCAGCTTAGGGGAACAGATCACAGATACGCAGTATTTT.

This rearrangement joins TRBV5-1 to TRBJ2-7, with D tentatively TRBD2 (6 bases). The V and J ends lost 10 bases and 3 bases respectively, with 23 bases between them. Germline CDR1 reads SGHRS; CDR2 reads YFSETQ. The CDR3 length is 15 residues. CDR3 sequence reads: CAGTLGGGEVYEQYF. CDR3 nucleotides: TGCGCCGGCACCCTGGGAGGCGGGGAGGTCTACGAGCAGTACTTC.

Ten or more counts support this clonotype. The CDR3 coding sequence is TGTGCCAGCAGCCACCCCATTCCTCGCCGCGGTAATGGCTACACCTTC. It is translated as CASSHPIPRRGNGYTF. J is TRBJ1-2 and V is TRBV4-2; no reliable D call. Germline CDR1 LGHNA, CDR2 YNFKEQ. The CDR3 totals 16 residues. The V gene lost 3 bases and the J gene lost 6 bases, with 20 bases spanning the gap.

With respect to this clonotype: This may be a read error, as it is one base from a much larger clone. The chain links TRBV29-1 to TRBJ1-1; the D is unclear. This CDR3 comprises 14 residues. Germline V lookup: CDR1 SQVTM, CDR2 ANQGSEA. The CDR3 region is CNVGFPGSGSEAFF. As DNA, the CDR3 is TGCAACGTTGGATTCCCCGGGAGTGGCTCTGAAGCTTTCTTT. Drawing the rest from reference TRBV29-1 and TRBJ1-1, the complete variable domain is SAVISQKPSRDICQRGTSLTIQCQVDSQVTMMFWYRQQPGQSLTLIATANQGSEATYESGFVIDKFPISRPNLTFSTLTVSNMSPEDSSIYLCNVGFPGSGSEAFFGQGTRLTVV.

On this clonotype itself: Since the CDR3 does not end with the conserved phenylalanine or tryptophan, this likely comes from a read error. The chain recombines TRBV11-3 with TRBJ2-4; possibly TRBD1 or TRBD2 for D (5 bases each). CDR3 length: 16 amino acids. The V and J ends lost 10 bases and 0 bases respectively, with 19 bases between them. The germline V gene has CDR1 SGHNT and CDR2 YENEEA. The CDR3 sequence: CAKSDNEGLAKNIQYL. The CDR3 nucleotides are TGTGCCAAAAGCGATAACGAGGGGCTAGCCAAAAACATTCAGTACCTC.

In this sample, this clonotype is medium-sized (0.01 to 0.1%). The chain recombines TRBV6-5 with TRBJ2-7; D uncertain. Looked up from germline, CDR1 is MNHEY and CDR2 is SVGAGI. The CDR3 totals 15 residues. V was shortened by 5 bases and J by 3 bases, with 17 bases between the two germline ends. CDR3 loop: CASSTSTDGGYEQYF. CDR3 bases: TGTGCCAGCAGTACCTCCACGGACGGTGGCTACGAGCAGTACTTC.

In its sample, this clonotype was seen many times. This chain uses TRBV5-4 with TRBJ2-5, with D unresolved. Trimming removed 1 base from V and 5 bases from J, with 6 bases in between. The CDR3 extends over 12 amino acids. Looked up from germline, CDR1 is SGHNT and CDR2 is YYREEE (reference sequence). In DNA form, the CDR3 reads TGTGCCAGCAGCTTGCCCAAGGAGACCCAGTACTTC. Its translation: CASSLPKETQYF.

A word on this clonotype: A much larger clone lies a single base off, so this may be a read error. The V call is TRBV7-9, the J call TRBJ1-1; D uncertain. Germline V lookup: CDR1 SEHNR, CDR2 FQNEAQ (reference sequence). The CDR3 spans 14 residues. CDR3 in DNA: TGTGCCAGCAGCTTACTGATCCCGAACACTGAATCTTTCTTT. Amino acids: CASSLLIPNTESFF.

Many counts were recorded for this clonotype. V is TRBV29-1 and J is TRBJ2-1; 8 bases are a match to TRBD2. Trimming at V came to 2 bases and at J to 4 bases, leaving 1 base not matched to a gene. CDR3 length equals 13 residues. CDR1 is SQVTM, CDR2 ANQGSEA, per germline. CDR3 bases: TGCAGCGTTGAATCTAGCGGGTACAATGAGCAGTTCTTC. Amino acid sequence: CSVESSGYNEQFF.

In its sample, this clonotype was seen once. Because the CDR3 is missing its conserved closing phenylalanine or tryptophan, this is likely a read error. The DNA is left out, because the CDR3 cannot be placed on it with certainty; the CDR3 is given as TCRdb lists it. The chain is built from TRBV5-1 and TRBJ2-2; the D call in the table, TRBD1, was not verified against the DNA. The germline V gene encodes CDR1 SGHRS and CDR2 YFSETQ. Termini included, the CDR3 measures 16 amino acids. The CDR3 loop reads CASSFGQGQPAGEQFL.

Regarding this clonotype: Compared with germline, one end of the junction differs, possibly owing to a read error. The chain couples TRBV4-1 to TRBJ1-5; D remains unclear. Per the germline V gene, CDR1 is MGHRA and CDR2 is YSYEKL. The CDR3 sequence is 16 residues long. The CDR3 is CARSQEQTSLRQPQHF. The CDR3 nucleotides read TGCGCCCGCAGTCAAGAACAGACGTCCCTCCGTCAGCCCCAGCATTTT.

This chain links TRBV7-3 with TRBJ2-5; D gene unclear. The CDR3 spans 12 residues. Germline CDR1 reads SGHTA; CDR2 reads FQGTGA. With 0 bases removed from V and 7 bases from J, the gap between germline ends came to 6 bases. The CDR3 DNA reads TGTGCCAGCAGCTTAACGTTAGGGACCCAGTACTTC. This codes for CASSLTLGTQYF.

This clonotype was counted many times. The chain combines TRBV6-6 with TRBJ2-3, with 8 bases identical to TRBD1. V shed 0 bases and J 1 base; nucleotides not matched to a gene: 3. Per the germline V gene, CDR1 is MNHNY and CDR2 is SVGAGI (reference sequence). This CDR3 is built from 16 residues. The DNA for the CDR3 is TGTGCCAGCAGTTACTCGCCGGGACAGGGCACAGATACGCAGTATTTT. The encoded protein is CASSYSPGQGTDTQYF.

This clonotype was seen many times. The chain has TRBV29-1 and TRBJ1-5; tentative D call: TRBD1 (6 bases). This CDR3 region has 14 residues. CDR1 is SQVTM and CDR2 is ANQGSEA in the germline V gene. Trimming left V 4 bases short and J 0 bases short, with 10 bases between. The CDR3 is CSVGGGYSNQPQHF. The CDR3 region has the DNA TGCAGCGTTGGGGGGGGCTATAGCAATCAGCCCCAGCATTTT.

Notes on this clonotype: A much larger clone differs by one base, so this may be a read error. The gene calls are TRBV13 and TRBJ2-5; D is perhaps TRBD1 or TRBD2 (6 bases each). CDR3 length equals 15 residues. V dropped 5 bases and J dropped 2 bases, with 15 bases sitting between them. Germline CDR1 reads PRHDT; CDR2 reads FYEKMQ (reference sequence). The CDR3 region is CASSRRGTIQETQYF. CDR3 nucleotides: TGTGCCAGCAGCAGGAGGGGGACAATTCAAGAGACCCAGTACTTC.

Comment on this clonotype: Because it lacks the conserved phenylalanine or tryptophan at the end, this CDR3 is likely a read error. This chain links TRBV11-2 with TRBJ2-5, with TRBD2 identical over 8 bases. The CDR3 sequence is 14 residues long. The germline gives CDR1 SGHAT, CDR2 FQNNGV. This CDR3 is CASSSREGQEAQYL. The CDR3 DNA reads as TGTGCCAGCAGCTCCCGGGAGGGCCAAGAGGCCCAGTACTTG.

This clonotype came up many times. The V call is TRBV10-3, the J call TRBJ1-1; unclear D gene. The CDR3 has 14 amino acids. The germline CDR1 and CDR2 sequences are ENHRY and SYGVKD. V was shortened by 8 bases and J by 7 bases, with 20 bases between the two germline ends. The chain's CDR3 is CAISLTNGEVEAFF. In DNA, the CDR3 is TGTGCCATCTCCCTCACTAACGGGGAGGTTGAAGCTTTCTTT.

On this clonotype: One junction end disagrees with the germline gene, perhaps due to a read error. The CDR3 DNA reads TGTGCCAGCAGCTTAGCGGGTAGCGGTTACAATGAGCAGCTCTTC. Protein sequence: CASSLAGSGYNEQLF. The V gene is TRBV11-2, the J gene TRBJ2-1; a weak D match, TRBD2 (6 bases). Germline CDR1 and CDR2: SGHAT and FQNNGV. This CDR3 has 15 amino acids.

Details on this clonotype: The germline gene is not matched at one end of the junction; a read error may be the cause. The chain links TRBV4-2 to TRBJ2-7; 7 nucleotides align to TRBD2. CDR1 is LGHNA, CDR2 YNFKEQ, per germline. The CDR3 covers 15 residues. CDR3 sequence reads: CASSQVSSGPYGEYF. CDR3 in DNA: TGTGCTAGCAGCCAAGTGTCTAGCGGACCCTACGGGGAGTACTTC.

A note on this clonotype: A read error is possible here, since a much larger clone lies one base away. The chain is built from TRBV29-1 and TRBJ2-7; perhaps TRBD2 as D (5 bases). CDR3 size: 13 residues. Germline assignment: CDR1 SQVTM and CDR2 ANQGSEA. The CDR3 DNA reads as TGCAGCGCTGAAGAGGTCAGCCGCGGGGAGCAGTACTTC. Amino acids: CSAEEVSRGEQYF.

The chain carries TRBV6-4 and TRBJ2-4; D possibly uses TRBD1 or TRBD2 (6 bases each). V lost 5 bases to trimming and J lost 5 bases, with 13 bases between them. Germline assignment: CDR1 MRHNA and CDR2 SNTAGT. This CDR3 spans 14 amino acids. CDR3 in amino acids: CASSSGAGQNIQYF. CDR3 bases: TGTGCCAGCAGTTCAGGGGCGGGACAAAACATTCAGTACTTC.

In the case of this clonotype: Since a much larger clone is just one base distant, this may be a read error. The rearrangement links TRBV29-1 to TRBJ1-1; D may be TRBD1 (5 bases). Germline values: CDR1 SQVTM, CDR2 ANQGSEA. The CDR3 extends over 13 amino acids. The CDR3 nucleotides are TGCAGCGTCCGACAGACTCAGAACACTGAAGCTCTCTTT. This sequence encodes CSVRQTQNTEALF.

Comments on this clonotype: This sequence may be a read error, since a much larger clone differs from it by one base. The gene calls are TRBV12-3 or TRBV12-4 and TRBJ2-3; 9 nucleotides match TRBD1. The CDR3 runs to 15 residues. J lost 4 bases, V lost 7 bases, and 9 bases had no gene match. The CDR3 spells CASIPGTGTADTQYF. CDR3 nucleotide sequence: TGTGCCAGCATACCCGGGACAGGGACAGCAGATACGCAGTATTTT.

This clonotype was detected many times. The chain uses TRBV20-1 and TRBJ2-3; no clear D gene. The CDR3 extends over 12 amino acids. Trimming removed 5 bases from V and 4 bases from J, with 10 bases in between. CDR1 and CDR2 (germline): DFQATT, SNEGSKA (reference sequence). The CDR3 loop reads CSAFLTADTQYF. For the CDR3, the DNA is TGCAGTGCTTTCCTCACCGCAGATACGCAGTATTTT.

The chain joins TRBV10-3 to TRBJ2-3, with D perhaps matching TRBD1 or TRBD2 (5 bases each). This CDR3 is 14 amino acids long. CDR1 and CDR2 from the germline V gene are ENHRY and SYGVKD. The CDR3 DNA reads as TGTGCGGCTCGGGACCCAGTAGGGTTGGATACGCAGTATTTT. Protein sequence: CAARDPVGLDTQYF.

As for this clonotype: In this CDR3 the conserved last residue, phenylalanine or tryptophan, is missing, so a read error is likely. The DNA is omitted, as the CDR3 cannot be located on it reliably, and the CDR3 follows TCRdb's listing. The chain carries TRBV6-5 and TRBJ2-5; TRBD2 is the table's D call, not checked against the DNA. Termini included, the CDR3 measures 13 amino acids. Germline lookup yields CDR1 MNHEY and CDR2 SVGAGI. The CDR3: CASSYLGERDSVL.

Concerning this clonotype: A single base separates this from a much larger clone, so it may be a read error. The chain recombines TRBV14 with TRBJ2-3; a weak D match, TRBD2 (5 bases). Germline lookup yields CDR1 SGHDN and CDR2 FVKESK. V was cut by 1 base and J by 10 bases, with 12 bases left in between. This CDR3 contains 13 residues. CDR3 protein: CASSQVKGVAQYF. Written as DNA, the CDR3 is TGTGCCAGCAGCCAAGTTAAGGGAGTGGCGCAGTATTTT. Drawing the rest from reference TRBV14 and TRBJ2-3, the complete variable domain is EAGVTQFPSHSVIEKGQTVTLRCDPISGHDNLYWYRRVMGKEIKFLLHFVKESKQDESGMPNNRFLAERTGGTYSTLKVQPAELEDSGVYFCASSQVKGVAQYFGPGTRLTVL.

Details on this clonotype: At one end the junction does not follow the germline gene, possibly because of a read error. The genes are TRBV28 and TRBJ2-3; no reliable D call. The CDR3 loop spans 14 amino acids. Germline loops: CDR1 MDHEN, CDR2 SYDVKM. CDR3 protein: CASSKRPRTDTLYF. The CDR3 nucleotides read TGTGCCAGCAGTAAAAGGCCCCGCACAGATACGCTGTATTTT.